This TCR beta chain originates from a study of CD8 T cells in ankylosing spondylitis. Study findings and constraints: Some of the motif variants had earlier been found in reactive arthritis patients' fluid and blood. Blood from ankylosing spondylitis patients appeared to carry a characteristic eight-variant TCR beta motif.

Preparation of TCR beta libraries was done by quantitative 5'-RACE with molecular barcodes. TCRdb redid the calling of the 5' RACE reads with MiXCR, one entry per CDR3 protein. The sample records a few hundred thousand distinct CDR3 sequences, roughly 18% being singletons. CDR3 length: 10 residues. In germline, CDR1 is SGHTA, CDR2 FQGTGA. V lost 9 bases and J 4 bases, leaving 4 bases between the germline ends. This clonotype was found a few times. The antigen remains undetermined. The sample comprised blood, either unsorted or a sorted T cell fraction (not recorded which). The V and J genes are TRBV7-3 and TRBJ1-5; unclear D gene. This clonotype originated in a male donor with ankylosing spondylitis. CDR3 amino acids: CASPNQPQHF. The CDR3 region has the DNA TGTGCCAGTCCAAATCAGCCCCAGCATTTT.